This T cell receptor (beta chain) was found in a study of CD8+CD57+ T cells in acquired aplastic anemia. The wider study: There were about 11 million reads, on average, for CD4+ cells from healthy donors.

The CDR3 consists of 14 residues. The V end was cut by 8 bases, the J end by 4 bases, with 15 bases between. Germline CDR1 is SGHVS and CDR2 is FNYEAQ. TCR beta VDJ and CDR3 were profiled, and genomic DNA was the template. One entry per CDR3 protein results from TCRdb running MiXCR on the reads. The table includes 30,000 to 40,000 distinct CDR3 sequences, 76% detected once. The sequencing input was sorted CD4+, CD8+, or CD8+CD57+ T cells (not recorded which) from PBMCs. This chain joins TRBV7-6 and TRBJ1-3; D ambiguous. The receptor's source is a human donor in good health, serving as a control. CDR3 in DNA: TGTGCCAGCTACCCCTTGGGGTCCGGAAACACCATATATTTT. Its protein is CASYPLGSGNTIYF.